This TCR beta chain was sequenced for a study of shared clonotypes between healthy human individuals. Profiling relied on immunoSEQ multiplex PCR, and the TCRdb table lists in-frame clones only, not all of them. The sample yields roughly 2 million clones, over 85% seen once. CD45RO-negative cells were positively selected for CCR7, leaving out terminally differentiated effector memory CD45RA+ cells. Healthy and HIV-negative, the adult donors had no recent acute infections or vaccinations. The CDR3 consists of 15 residues. Trimming took 0 bases from V and 5 from J, leaving 13 bases between them. From germline, CDR1 is SEHNR and CDR2 FQNEAQ (reference sequence).

The specimen sequenced was naive CD8+ T cells sorted from blood. The receptor comes from a man between 18 and 29 years old in good health. This sequence joins TRBV7-9 and TRBJ2-5, with D perhaps given as TRBD1 or TRBD2 (6 bases each). This chain's CDR3 is CASSLASGEAETQYF. CDR3 sequence (DNA): TGTGCCAGCAGCTTAGCGTCAGGGGAGGCGGAGACCCAGTACTTC.